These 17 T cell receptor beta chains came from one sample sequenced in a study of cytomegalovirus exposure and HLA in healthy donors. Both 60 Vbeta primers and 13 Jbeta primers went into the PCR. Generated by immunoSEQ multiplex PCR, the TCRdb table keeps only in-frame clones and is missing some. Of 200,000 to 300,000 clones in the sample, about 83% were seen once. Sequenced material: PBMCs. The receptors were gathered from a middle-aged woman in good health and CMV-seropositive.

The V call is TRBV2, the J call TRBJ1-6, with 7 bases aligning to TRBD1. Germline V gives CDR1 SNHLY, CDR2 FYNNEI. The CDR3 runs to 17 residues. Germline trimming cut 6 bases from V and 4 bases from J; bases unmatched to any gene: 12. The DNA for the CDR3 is TGTGCCAGCAGGGGGTACCTCGGACAGGCGTATAATTCACCCCTCCACTTT. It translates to CASRGYLGQAYNSPLHF.

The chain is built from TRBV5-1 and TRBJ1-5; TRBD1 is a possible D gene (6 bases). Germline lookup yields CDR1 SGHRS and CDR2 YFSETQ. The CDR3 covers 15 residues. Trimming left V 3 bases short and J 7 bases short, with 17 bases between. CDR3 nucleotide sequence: TGCGCCAGCAGCTCGTCAGGGGAAATCGGACAGCCCCAGCATTTT. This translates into CASSSSGEIGQPQHF.

The CDR3 DNA follows: TGTGCCAGCAGTCCCCTCCCTGAGAGCTCCTACGAGCAGTACTTC. Its protein product is CASSPLPESSYEQYF. The chain employs TRBV27 and TRBJ2-7, with unresolved D. V dropped 5 bases and J dropped 0 bases, with 14 bases sitting between them. Germline CDR1 MNHEY, CDR2 SMNVEV (reference sequence). The CDR3 has 15 amino acids.

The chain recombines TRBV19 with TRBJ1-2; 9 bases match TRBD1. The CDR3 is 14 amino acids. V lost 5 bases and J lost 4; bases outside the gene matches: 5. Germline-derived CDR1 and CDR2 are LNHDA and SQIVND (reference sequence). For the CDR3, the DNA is TGTGCCAGTAGTTCCGGGACAGGGCCCTATGGCTACACCTTC. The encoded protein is CASSSGTGPYGYTF.

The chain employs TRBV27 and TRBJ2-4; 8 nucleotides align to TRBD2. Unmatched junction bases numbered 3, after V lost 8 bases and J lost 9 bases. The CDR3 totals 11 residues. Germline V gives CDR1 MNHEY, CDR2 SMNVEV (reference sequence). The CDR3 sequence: CASGGGSIQYF. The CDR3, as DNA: TGTGCCAGCGGCGGGGGGTCCATTCAGTACTTC.

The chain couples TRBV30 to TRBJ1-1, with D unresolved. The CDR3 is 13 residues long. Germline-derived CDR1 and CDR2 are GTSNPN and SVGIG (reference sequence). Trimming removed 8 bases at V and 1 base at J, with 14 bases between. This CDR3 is CATSGRWNTEAFF. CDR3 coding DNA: TGTGCCACCAGCGGCAGGTGGAACACTGAAGCTTTCTTT.

In DNA form, the CDR3 reads TGCGCCAGCAGCCAAGATTCGGACTCGGCTAGCGGGAGGGCGAATGAGCAGTTCTTC. This gives the protein CASSQDSDSASGRANEQFF. This chain connects TRBV4-3 to TRBJ2-1; 12 bases agree with TRBD2. V was pared by 0 bases and J by 7 bases, with 13 bases of the junction left unmatched. Germline V gives CDR1 LGHNA, CDR2 YSLEER. CDR3 length: 19 amino acids.

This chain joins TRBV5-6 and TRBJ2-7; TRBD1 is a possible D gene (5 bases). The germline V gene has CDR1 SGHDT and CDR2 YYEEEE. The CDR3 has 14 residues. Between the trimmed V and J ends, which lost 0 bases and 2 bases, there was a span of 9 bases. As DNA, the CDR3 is TGTGCCAGCAGCTTGGTAGGCAGGGCCTACGAGCAGTACTTC. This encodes CASSLVGRAYEQYF.

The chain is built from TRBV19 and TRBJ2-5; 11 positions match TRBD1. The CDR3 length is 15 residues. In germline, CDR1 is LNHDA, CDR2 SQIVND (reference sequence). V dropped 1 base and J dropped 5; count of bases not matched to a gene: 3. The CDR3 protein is CASSIGTGGRETQYF. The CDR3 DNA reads TGTGCCAGTAGTATAGGGACAGGGGGCCGGGAGACCCAGTACTTC.

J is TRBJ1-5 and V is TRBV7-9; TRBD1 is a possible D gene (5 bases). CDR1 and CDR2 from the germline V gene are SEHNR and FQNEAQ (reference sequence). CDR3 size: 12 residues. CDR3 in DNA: TGTTCTCTGGGGGGGGGCAATCAGCCCCAGCATTTT. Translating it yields CSLGGGNQPQHF. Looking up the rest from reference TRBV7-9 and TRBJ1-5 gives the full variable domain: DTGVSQNPRHKITKRGQNVTFRCDPISEHNRLYWYRQTLGQGPEFLTYFQNEAQLEKSRLLSDRFSAERPKGSFSTLEIQRTEQGDSAMYLCSLGGGNQPQHFGDGTRLSIL.

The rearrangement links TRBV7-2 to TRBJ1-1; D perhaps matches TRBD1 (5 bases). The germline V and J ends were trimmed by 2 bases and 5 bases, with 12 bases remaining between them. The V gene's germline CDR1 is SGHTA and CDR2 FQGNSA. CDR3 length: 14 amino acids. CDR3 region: CASSLSGGGTEAFF. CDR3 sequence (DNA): TGTGCCAGCAGCTTAAGCGGGGGGGGAACTGAAGCTTTCTTT.

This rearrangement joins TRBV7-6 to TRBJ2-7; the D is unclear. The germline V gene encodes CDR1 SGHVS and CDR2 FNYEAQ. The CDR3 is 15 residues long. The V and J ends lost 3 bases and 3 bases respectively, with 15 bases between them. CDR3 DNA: TGTGCCAGCAGCTTCTCGTCGAGCTTAGTCTACGAGCAGTACTTC. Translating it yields CASSFSSSLVYEQYF.

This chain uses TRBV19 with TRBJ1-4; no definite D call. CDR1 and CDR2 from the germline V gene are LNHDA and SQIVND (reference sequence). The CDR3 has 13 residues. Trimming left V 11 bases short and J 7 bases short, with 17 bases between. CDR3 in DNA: TGTGCCCCGAGGCGGGTGTTGGTTGAAAAACTGTTTTTT. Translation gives CAPRRVLVEKLFF.

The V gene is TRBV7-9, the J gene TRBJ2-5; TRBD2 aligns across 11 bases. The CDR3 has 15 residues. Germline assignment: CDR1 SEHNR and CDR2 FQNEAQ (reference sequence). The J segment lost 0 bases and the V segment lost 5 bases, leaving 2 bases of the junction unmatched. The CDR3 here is CASSPGLADQETQYF. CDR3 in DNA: TGTGCCAGCAGCCCGGGACTAGCGGACCAAGAGACCCAGTACTTC.

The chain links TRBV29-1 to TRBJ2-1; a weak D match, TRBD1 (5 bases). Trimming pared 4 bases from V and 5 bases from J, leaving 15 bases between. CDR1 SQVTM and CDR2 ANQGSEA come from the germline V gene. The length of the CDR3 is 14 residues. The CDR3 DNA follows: TGCAGCGTTGGGGGCTGGGTTAGTGACAATGAGCAGTTCTTC. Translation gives CSVGGWVSDNEQFF.

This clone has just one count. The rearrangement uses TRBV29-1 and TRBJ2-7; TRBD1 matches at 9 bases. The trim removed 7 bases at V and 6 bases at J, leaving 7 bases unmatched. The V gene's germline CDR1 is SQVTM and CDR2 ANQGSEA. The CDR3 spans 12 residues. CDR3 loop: CSAWDRVGEQYF. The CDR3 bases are TGCAGCGCCTGGGACAGGGTGGGCGAGCAGTACTTC.

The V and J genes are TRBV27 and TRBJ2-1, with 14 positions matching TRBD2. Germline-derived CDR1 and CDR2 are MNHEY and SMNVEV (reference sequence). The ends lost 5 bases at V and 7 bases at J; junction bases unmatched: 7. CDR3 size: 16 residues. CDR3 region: CASSPRGLAGGNEQFF. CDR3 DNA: TGTGCCAGCAGTCCCCGCGGACTAGCGGGGGGAAATGAGCAGTTCTTC.